This TCR beta chain was captured in a study of T cell repertoires in cytomegalovirus infection. This clonotype appeared a single time. Germline CDR1 is SGHRS and CDR2 is YFSETQ. V shed 6 bases and J shed 8 bases, with 20 bases lying between them. This CDR3 comprises 15 residues. A single record per CDR3 protein comes from TCRdb applying MiXCR to the reads. The repertoire consists of approximately 150,000 distinct CDR3 sequences, with about 6.1% occurring once and the leading ten covering roughly 17%. This sequence was found in a human donor in good health (CMV status not recorded). Some clones in this sample may be carry-over from other donors' samples. Sequenced sample: PBMCs. The chain is built from TRBV5-1 and TRBJ1-4; no clear D gene. CDR3 in DNA: TGCGCCAGCAACGAATTGGGCCACGCCGGGGAAAAACTGTTTTTT. Translating it yields CASNELGHAGEKLFF.